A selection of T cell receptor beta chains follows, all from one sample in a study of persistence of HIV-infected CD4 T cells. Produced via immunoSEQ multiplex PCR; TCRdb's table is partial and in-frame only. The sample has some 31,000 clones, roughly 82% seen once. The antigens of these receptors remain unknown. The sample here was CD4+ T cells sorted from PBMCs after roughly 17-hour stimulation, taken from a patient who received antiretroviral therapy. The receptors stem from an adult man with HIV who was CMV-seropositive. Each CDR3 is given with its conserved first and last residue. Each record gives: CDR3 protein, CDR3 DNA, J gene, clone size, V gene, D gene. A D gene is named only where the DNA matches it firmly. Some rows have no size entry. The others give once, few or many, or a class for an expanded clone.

cdr3_aa: CASSLEGGGADYEQYF
cdr3_nt: TGCGCCAGCAGCTTGGAGGGCGGGGGGGCCGACTACGAGCAGTACTTC
j_call: TRBJ2-7
clone_size: -
v_call: TRBV5-1
d_call: TRBD2

cdr3_aa: CASSLAGGLNEQFF
cdr3_nt: TGTGCCAGCAGCTTGGCGGGGGGTCTGAATGAGCAGTTCTTC
j_call: TRBJ2-1
clone_size: -
v_call: TRBV11-3
d_call: TRBD2

cdr3_aa: CASSPFGRVNTGELFF
cdr3_nt: TGCGCCAGCAGCCCATTCGGCAGGGTAAACACCGGGGAGCTGTTTTTT
j_call: TRBJ2-2
clone_size: -
v_call: TRBV5-1
d_call: -

cdr3_aa: CASSLRQTIAFSGANVLTF
cdr3_nt: TGTGCCAGCAGTCTCAGACAGACTATAGCCTTTTCTGGGGCCAACGTCCTGACTTTC
j_call: TRBJ2-6
clone_size: once
v_call: TRBV27
d_call: -

cdr3_aa: CASSPGQIYGYTF
cdr3_nt: TGTGCCAGCAGCCCTGGACAAATCTATGGCTACACCTTC
j_call: TRBJ1-2
clone_size: -
v_call: TRBV2
d_call: -

cdr3_aa: CASSPTGRGTEAFF
cdr3_nt: TGTGCCAGCTCACCTACAGGGAGGGGGACTGAAGCTTTCTTT
j_call: TRBJ1-1
clone_size: once
v_call: TRBV18
d_call: -

cdr3_aa: CASSPGGRTDTQYF
cdr3_nt: TGTGCCAGCAGCCCCGGGGGCCGCACAGATACGCAGTATTTT
j_call: TRBJ2-3
clone_size: few
v_call: TRBV11-3
d_call: -

cdr3_aa: CASSYPYHWDDDEKLFF
cdr3_nt: TGTGCCAGCAGTTACCCATACCATTGGGACGACGATGAAAAACTGTTTTTT
j_call: TRBJ1-4
clone_size: -
v_call: TRBV6-2/TRBV6-3
d_call: -

cdr3_aa: CASSTIQGKHEQYF
cdr3_nt: TGTGCCAGCAGTACCATTCAGGGAAAACACGAGCAGTACTTC
j_call: TRBJ2-7
clone_size: few
v_call: TRBV28
d_call: -

cdr3_aa: CASSEQGQNNSPLHF
cdr3_nt: TGTGCCAGCAGTGAACAGGGCCAGAATAATTCACCCCTCCACTTT
j_call: TRBJ1-6
clone_size: few
v_call: TRBV2
d_call: -

cdr3_aa: CATSREGKYEQYF
cdr3_nt: TGTGCCACCAGCAGAGAGGGGAAATACGAGCAGTACTTC
j_call: TRBJ2-7
clone_size: -
v_call: TRBV15
d_call: -

cdr3_aa: CASRYIWRGASTDTQYF
cdr3_nt: TGTGCCAGCCGTTACATCTGGAGGGGAGCCTCCACAGATACGCAGTATTTT
j_call: TRBJ2-3
clone_size: few
v_call: TRBV2
d_call: -

cdr3_aa: CASSPHSNQPQHF
cdr3_nt: TGTGCCAGCAGTCCCCACAGCAATCAGCCCCAGCATTTT
j_call: TRBJ1-5
clone_size: -
v_call: TRBV6-5
d_call: -

cdr3_aa: CASSLGTRGYEQYF
cdr3_nt: TGTGCCAGCAGCTTAGGTACCAGGGGCTACGAGCAGTACTTC
j_call: TRBJ2-7
clone_size: -
v_call: TRBV7-2
d_call: -

cdr3_aa: CASTSYRGPSYEQYF
cdr3_nt: TGTGCCAGCACTTCTTACAGGGGGCCCTCCTACGAGCAGTACTTC
j_call: TRBJ2-7
clone_size: -
v_call: TRBV6-5
d_call: TRBD1

cdr3_aa: CASSELAGTGEQYF
cdr3_nt: TGTGCCAGCAGTGAACTAGCGGGGACCGGGGAGCAGTACTTC
j_call: TRBJ2-7
clone_size: -
v_call: TRBV6-4
d_call: TRBD2

cdr3_aa: CASSPTGWDGYTF
cdr3_nt: TGTGCCAGCTCACCTACGGGTTGGGATGGCTACACCTTC
j_call: TRBJ1-2
clone_size: -
v_call: TRBV18
d_call: -

cdr3_aa: CASSQHSTNGYTF
cdr3_nt: TGTGCCAGCAGCCAACACAGTACCAATGGCTACACCTTC
j_call: TRBJ1-2
clone_size: few
v_call: TRBV3-1/TRBV3-2
d_call: -

cdr3_aa: CASSPGEKLFF
cdr3_nt: TGTGCCAGCTCACCTGGGGAAAAACTGTTTTTT
j_call: TRBJ1-4
clone_size: few
v_call: TRBV18
d_call: -

cdr3_aa: CASSQRQSYNIQYF
cdr3_nt: TGTGCCAGCAGTCAAAGACAGTCCTATAACATTCAGTACTTC
j_call: TRBJ2-4
clone_size: -
v_call: TRBV2
d_call: -

cdr3_aa: CASSYERSYEQYF
cdr3_nt: TGCGCCAGCAGCTACGAGCGTTCCTACGAGCAGTACTTC
j_call: TRBJ2-7
clone_size: -
v_call: TRBV5-1
d_call: -

cdr3_aa: CASSSHGTTTYEQYF
cdr3_nt: TGTGCCAGCAGCTCCCACGGGACTACTACCTACGAGCAGTACTTC
j_call: TRBJ2-7
clone_size: -
v_call: TRBV7-9
d_call: TRBD2

cdr3_aa: CASSLGGNYGYTF
cdr3_nt: TGTGCCAGCAGTTTGGGGGGAAACTATGGCTACACCTTC
j_call: TRBJ1-2
clone_size: medium-sized
v_call: TRBV27
d_call: -

cdr3_aa: CASSPPIAGGNEQFF
cdr3_nt: TGTGCCAGCTCACCACCTATAGCGGGGGGCAATGAGCAGTTCTTC
j_call: TRBJ2-1
clone_size: -
v_call: TRBV18
d_call: TRBD2

cdr3_aa: CASRGAYTGELFF
cdr3_nt: TGTGCCAGCAGGGGGGCATACACCGGGGAGCTGTTTTTT
j_call: TRBJ2-2
clone_size: -
v_call: TRBV5-6
d_call: -

cdr3_aa: CASGLTGNSYNEQFF
cdr3_nt: TGCGCCAGCGGGTTAACAGGGAACTCCTACAATGAGCAGTTCTTC
j_call: TRBJ2-1
clone_size: -
v_call: TRBV5-1
d_call: -

cdr3_aa: CASSQDPGTGFFTTEAFF
cdr3_nt: TGCGCCAGCAGCCAAGATCCTGGGACAGGGTTCTTCACCACTGAAGCTTTCTTT
j_call: TRBJ1-1
clone_size: -
v_call: TRBV4-3
d_call: TRBD1

cdr3_aa: CASSFGQMNTEAFF
cdr3_nt: TGTGCCAGCAGTTTTGGACAGATGAACACTGAAGCTTTCTTT
j_call: TRBJ1-1
clone_size: -
v_call: TRBV6-5
d_call: -

cdr3_aa: CASSFGTSGSTGELFF
cdr3_nt: TGTGCCAGTAGTTTTGGGACTAGCGGTAGCACCGGGGAGCTGTTTTTT
j_call: TRBJ2-2
clone_size: few
v_call: TRBV19
d_call: TRBD2

cdr3_aa: CASGGTGGKDTQYF
cdr3_nt: TGTGCTAGTGGGGGGACAGGGGGTAAAGATACGCAGTATTTT
j_call: TRBJ2-3
clone_size: -
v_call: TRBV12-5
d_call: TRBD1

cdr3_aa: CASSPKEREAFF
cdr3_nt: TGTGCCAGCTCACCAAAAGAGAGGGAAGCTTTCTTT
j_call: TRBJ1-1
clone_size: -
v_call: TRBV18
d_call: -

cdr3_aa: CASRDRTGEAFF
cdr3_nt: TGTGCCAGCAGAGATAGGACAGGTGAAGCTTTCTTT
j_call: TRBJ1-1
clone_size: -
v_call: TRBV28
d_call: TRBD1

cdr3_aa: CASTERGGLYNEQFF
cdr3_nt: TGTGCCAGTACGGAGCGGGGGGGCCTTTACAATGAGCAGTTCTTC
j_call: TRBJ2-1
clone_size: -
v_call: TRBV19
d_call: TRBD2

cdr3_aa: CASSLAVGDRGHGYTF
cdr3_nt: TGCGCCAGCAGCTTGGCCGTCGGGGACAGGGGGCATGGCTACACCTTC
j_call: TRBJ1-2
clone_size: once
v_call: TRBV5-1
d_call: TRBD1

cdr3_aa: CASSEGPKNIQYF
cdr3_nt: TGTGCCAGCAGTGAGGGACCCAAAAACATTCAGTACTTC
j_call: TRBJ2-4
clone_size: -
v_call: TRBV6-1
d_call: -

cdr3_aa: CASSLAPRTGMADEQYF
cdr3_nt: TGTGCCAGCAGCTTGGCTCCCCGGACAGGGATGGCGGACGAGCAGTACTTC
j_call: TRBJ2-7
clone_size: -
v_call: TRBV5-5
d_call: TRBD1

cdr3_aa: CASSLRQGASPLHF
cdr3_nt: TGTGCCAGCAGCTTAAGACAGGGGGCTTCACCCCTCCACTTT
j_call: TRBJ1-6
clone_size: -
v_call: TRBV7-2
d_call: TRBD1

cdr3_aa: CASSDPPQPQHF
cdr3_nt: TGTGCCAGCAGTGATCCCCCTCAGCCCCAGCATTTT
j_call: TRBJ1-5
clone_size: few
v_call: TRBV28
d_call: -